A single sample is the source of the 28 T cell receptor beta chains below, sequenced in a study of blood T cells in healthy people across ages. A second PCR, run for roughly 7 to 11 cycles, used a sample-barcoded 5' primer plus a J-beta primer mix. TCRdb reprocessed the 5' RACE reads with MiXCR, giving one entry per CDR3 protein. The table records 540,000 or so distinct CDR3 sequences, 25% to 30% of them present only once. Sequenced sample: blood. Receptors originate from a woman aged 70-85 years in good health.

This clonotype has a handful of counts. The chain recombines TRBV11-3 with TRBJ2-1, with D maybe TRBD2 (5 bases). The CDR3 is 13 residues long. Germline CDR1 and CDR2: SGHNT and YENEEA. V was cut by 2 bases and J by 7 bases, with 9 bases left in between. The CDR3 coding sequence is TGTGCCAGCAGCTTAAATAGCGAAAATGAGCAGTTCTTC. Translation gives CASSLNSENEQFF.

The V and J genes are TRBV20-1 and TRBJ1-4; D is uncertain. The length of the CDR3 is 16 residues. V dropped 6 bases and J dropped 5 bases, with 22 bases sitting between them. CDR1 is DFQATT, CDR2 SNEGSKA, per germline (reference sequence). The CDR3 region has the DNA TGCAGTGCCGCAACGACCAAACGAGATCAGAATGAAAAACTGTTTTTT. Amino acid sequence: CSAATTKRDQNEKLFF.

This clonotype was found many times. This CDR3 is CASSTTGNYGYTF. The CDR3 DNA reads as TGTGCCAGCAGTACGACAGGGAACTATGGCTACACCTTC. The chain has TRBV12-3 or TRBV12-4 and TRBJ1-2; 7 bases are a match to TRBD1. Unmatched junction bases numbered 2, after V lost 5 bases and J lost 2 bases. The length of the CDR3 is 13 residues.

Points on this clonotype: No conserved phenylalanine or tryptophan is present at the end of the CDR3, so a read error is the likely explanation. No DNA is shown, since the ends of the CDR3 on it are uncertain; the CDR3 is the one TCRdb lists. This chain uses TRBV9 with TRBJ2-7; TRBD2 reflects the table's D call only, with no check against the DNA. From its first to its last residue, the CDR3 has 12 amino acids. Per germline, CDR1 SGDLS and CDR2 YYNGEE. The CDR3: CASSGNRYGVAG.

This clonotype was recorded a few times. The chain uses TRBV20-1 and TRBJ1-4, with 7 bases identical to TRBD1. Trimming took 1 base from V and 7 from J; bases not matched to a gene: 6. The V gene's germline CDR1 is DFQATT and CDR2 SNEGSKA (reference sequence). The CDR3 covers 14 residues. CDR3 amino acids: CSARVAGGGEKLFF. CDR3 bases: TGCAGTGCTAGAGTGGCAGGGGGAGGTGAAAAACTGTTTTTT.

Comment on this clonotype: Germline is not matched at one junction end, which may reflect a read error. The rearrangement uses TRBV7-9 and TRBJ2-7, with unresolved D. This CDR3 comprises 13 residues. CDR1 SEHNR and CDR2 FQNEAQ come from the germline V gene (reference sequence). The CDR3 spells CASSLGDTILSDF. CDR3 in DNA: TGTGCCAGCAGCTTGGGTGACACTATTCTCAGCGACTTC.

V gene TRBV14 combines with J gene TRBJ2-1, with TRBD2 identical over 13 bases. Germline V gives CDR1 SGHDN, CDR2 FVKESK. This CDR3 spans 17 amino acids. The trim removed 1 base at V and 2 bases at J, leaving 2 bases unmatched. The CDR3 region is CASSQGLAGGTYNEQFF. The CDR3 DNA is TGTGCCAGCAGCCAAGGACTAGCGGGGGGCACCTACAATGAGCAGTTCTTC.

J is TRBJ1-4 and V is TRBV20-1, with 8 bases fitting TRBD1. The CDR3 runs to 11 residues. Germline CDR1 and CDR2: DFQATT and SNEGSKA (reference sequence). CDR3 nucleotide sequence: TGCGGGACAGGCCCAAATGAAAAACTGTTTTTT. As protein: CGTGPNEKLFF.

The V and J genes are TRBV27 and TRBJ2-1; D not resolved. The V gene's germline CDR1 is MNHEY and CDR2 SMNVEV (reference sequence). The CDR3 is 17 amino acids. V lost 6 bases and J lost 0, with 18 bases in between. In DNA form, the CDR3 reads TGTGCCAGCAGCTTAACATCTACCCGGAGCTCCTACAATGAGCAGTTCTTC. Translated: CASSLTSTRSSYNEQFF.

This clonotype has more than one count but fewer than ten. This rearrangement joins TRBV4-3 to TRBJ2-1; no definite D call. This CDR3 has 17 amino acids. CDR1 is LGHNA and CDR2 is YSLEER in the germline V gene. V shed 0 bases and J shed 0 bases, with 12 bases lying between them. This CDR3 is CASSQDRQLSSYNEQFF. The CDR3 DNA reads as TGCGCCAGCAGCCAAGATCGGCAGCTTAGCTCCTACAATGAGCAGTTCTTC.

This clonotype appeared a few times. The chain uses TRBV20-1 and TRBJ1-2; D gene ambiguous. There are 12 residues in the CDR3. Per germline, CDR1 DFQATT and CDR2 SNEGSKA (reference sequence). V lost 1 base and J lost 7, with 10 bases in between. The DNA of the CDR3 is TGCAGTGCTAGAGGACCCACTTTTGGCTACACCTTC. It codes for CSARGPTFGYTF.

This clonotype was picked up a small number of times. In nucleotides, the CDR3 is TGTGCCAGTTCGACTCAGGGGAGTGAGGGTGGCTACACCTTC. This sequence encodes CASSTQGSEGGYTF. This chain uses TRBV18 with TRBJ1-2; TRBD1 is a possible D gene (6 bases). V was pared by 9 bases and J by 7 bases, with 21 bases between. This CDR3 region has 14 residues. Germline CDR1 is KGHSH and CDR2 is LQKENI. Variable domain in full (rest from reference TRBV18 and TRBJ1-2): NAGVMQNPRHLVRRRGQEARLRCSPMKGHSHVYWYRQLPEEGLKFMVYLQKENIIDESGMPKERFSAEFPKEGPSILRIQQVVRGDSAAYFCASSTQGSEGGYTFGSGTRLTVV.

This clonotype was counted only a few times. The chain uses TRBV6-6 and TRBJ1-2, with a tentative D call TRBD1 (5 bases). This CDR3 is built from 13 residues. Trimming took 6 bases from V and 4 from J, leaving 12 bases between them. Germline loops: CDR1 MNHNY, CDR2 SVGAGI (reference sequence). Here the CDR3 DNA reads TGTGCCAGCAGGGATCAGGGTCTCTATGGCTACACCTTC. As protein: CASRDQGLYGYTF.

The sample holds a few counts of this clonotype. This chain uses TRBV19 with TRBJ1-4; D unclear. Germline lookup yields CDR1 LNHDA and CDR2 SQIVND (reference sequence). The CDR3 has 17 residues. Trimming removed 3 bases from V and 3 bases from J, with 17 bases in between. CDR3 in DNA: TGTGCCAGTAGTATTTTGGCGGGAGGAACAGCTAATGAAAAACTGTTTTTT. Translating gives CASSILAGGTANEKLFF.

The chain recombines TRBV20-1 with TRBJ2-5; D is unresolved. The CDR3 covers 13 residues. The V end lost 0 bases, the J end lost 1 base, and 6 bases lay between the germline ends. Looked up from germline, CDR1 is DFQATT and CDR2 is SNEGSKA (reference sequence). The DNA for the CDR3 is TGCAGTGCTAGAGATACGGCCCAAGAGACCCAGTACTTC. It yields the protein CSARDTAQETQYF.

This chain joins TRBV6-1 and TRBJ2-5; TRBD2 agrees at 10 bases. With V trimmed by 2 bases and J by 2 bases, 8 bases remained unmatched. The CDR3 spans 17 residues. CDR1 is MNHNS, CDR2 SASEGT, per germline. As DNA, the CDR3 is TGTGCCAGCAGTGAACGCGGACTAGCGGTGTGGCAAGAGACCCAGTACTTC. Its protein product is CASSERGLAVWQETQYF.

The chain links TRBV27 to TRBJ2-2, with 10 bases fitting TRBD2. CDR1 is MNHEY and CDR2 is SMNVEV in the germline V gene (reference sequence). This CDR3 is built from 17 residues. After removal of 1 base from V and 3 bases from J, the junction contained 5 bases not matched to a gene. CDR3 region: CASSLFSLAGDTGELFF. Here the CDR3 DNA reads TGTGCCAGCAGTTTATTTTCCCTAGCGGGGGACACCGGGGAGCTGTTTTTT.

The chain couples TRBV5-1 to TRBJ1-3; TRBD1 matches at 8 bases. CDR3 length: 19 amino acids. Germline CDR1 reads SGHRS; CDR2 reads YFSETQ. The V segment lost 4 bases and the J segment 0 bases; nucleotides outside the gene matches: 15. DNA for the CDR3: TGCGCCAGCAGCCATGTGCCCTCTGGACAGGGTGTCTCTGGAAACACCATATATTTT. This sequence encodes CASSHVPSGQGVSGNTIYF. Based on the CDR3 plus reference TRBV5-1 and TRBJ1-3, the full variable domain is KAGVTQTPRYLIKTRGQQVTLSCSPISGHRSVSWYQQTPGQGLQFLFEYFSETQRNKGNFPGRFSGRQFSNSRSEMNVSTLELGDSALYLCASSHVPSGQGVSGNTIYFGEGSWLTVV.

The chain is built from TRBV10-3 and TRBJ1-2; D uncertain. There are 14 residues in the CDR3. With 0 bases removed from V and 5 bases from J, the gap between germline ends came to 10 bases. The germline V gene encodes CDR1 ENHRY and CDR2 SYGVKD. The CDR3 here is CAISESGSSYGYTF. The CDR3 region has the DNA TGTGCCATCAGTGAGTCGGGCAGCTCATATGGCTACACCTTC.

To note about this clonotype: An end of the junction does not agree with germline; a read error may underlie this. The V and J genes are TRBV4-3 and TRBJ2-1; D perhaps matches TRBD1 (6 bases). CDR1 and CDR2 (germline): LGHNA, YSLEER. This CDR3 is 16 amino acids long. In DNA, the CDR3 is TGCGCCAACAGCCAAAAGGGACGGGGACAATACAATGAGCAGTTCTTC. Protein product: CANSQKGRGQYNEQFF.

This rearrangement joins TRBV20-1 to TRBJ2-1, with D tentatively TRBD2 (6 bases). The V end was cut by 4 bases, the J end by 9 bases, with 31 bases between. From germline, CDR1 is DFQATT and CDR2 SNEGSKA (reference sequence). The CDR3 has 18 residues. The CDR3 loop reads CSATASDGGRVGYGEQFF. DNA for the CDR3: TGCAGTGCTACGGCCTCGGACGGGGGTAGGGTTGGTTACGGTGAGCAGTTCTTC.

The chain combines TRBV4-1 with TRBJ2-5; D unclear. The CDR3 consists of 14 residues. Trimming took off 5 bases at V and 4 bases at J, with 14 bases between the two ends. Germline CDR1 MGHRA, CDR2 YSYEKL. CDR3 loop: CASSGGAYGETQYF. CDR3 nucleotides: TGCGCCAGCAGCGGTGGTGCCTACGGAGAGACCCAGTACTTC.

With regard to this clonotype: A clone one base away is much larger, so this may be a read error. CDR3 sequence reads: CVSSYSGLAGEETQYF. The CDR3 DNA sequence: TGTGTCAGCAGTTACTCGGGACTAGCGGGGGAAGAGACCCAGTACTTC. The gene calls are TRBV6-5 and TRBJ2-5, with 14 bases aligning to TRBD2. The CDR3 totals 16 residues. Germline CDR1 is MNHEY and CDR2 is SVGAGI.

V usage is TRBV6-5 and J usage is TRBJ1-4, with D unresolved. CDR3 length: 15 residues. From germline, CDR1 is MNHEY and CDR2 SVGAGI. V gave up 0 bases and J gave up 4 bases, with 9 bases separating them. CDR3 DNA sequence: TGTGCCAGCAGTTACTCCGGGCAGGTTAATGAAAAACTGTTTTTT. Its protein is CASSYSGQVNEKLFF.

The chain carries TRBV3-1 and TRBJ1-1; a possible D gene is TRBD1 (5 bases). Trimming removed 1 base at V and 11 bases at J, with 14 bases between. CDR3 size: 13 residues. CDR1 is LGHDT, CDR2 YNNKEL, per germline (reference sequence). CDR3 loop: CASSQGGRLDAFF. The CDR3 nucleotides are TGTGCCAGCAGCCAAGGGGGACGCCTTGACGCTTTCTTT.

This chain links TRBV7-2 with TRBJ2-2, with unresolved D. Germline values: CDR1 SGHTA, CDR2 FQGNSA. The germline V and J ends were trimmed by 5 bases and 3 bases, with 10 bases remaining between them. The length of the CDR3 is 14 residues. As DNA, the CDR3 is TGTGCCAGCAGCCCCCCCCTCGACACCGGGGAGCTGTTTTTT. Its protein product is CASSPPLDTGELFF. The full variable domain, completed using reference TRBV7-2 and TRBJ2-2, is GAGVSQSPSNKVTEKGKDVELRCDPISGHTALYWYRQSLGQGLEFLIYFQGNSAPDKSGLPSDRFSAERTGGSVSTLTIQRTQQEDSAVYLCASSPPLDTGELFFGEGSRLTVL.

This chain connects TRBV12-3 or TRBV12-4 to TRBJ2-7, with D tentatively TRBD1 or TRBD2 (5 bases each). V was clipped by 3 bases and J by 2 bases, with 11 bases between them. This CDR3 spans 14 amino acids. CDR3: CASSFRGETYEQYF. The CDR3 region has the DNA TGTGCCAGCAGTTTCCGGGGCGAGACCTACGAGCAGTACTTC.

On this clonotype: A read error may explain this, as a much larger clone is one base away. J is TRBJ1-2 and V is TRBV12-3 or TRBV12-4, with 10 bases aligning to TRBD1. The CDR3 sequence is 14 residues long. V trimming: 6 bases; J trimming: 6 bases; junction bases outside the gene matches: 7. Written as DNA, the CDR3 is TGTGCCAGCAGCCCCGGGACAGGGGCCCATGGCTACACCTTC. Translation: CASSPGTGAHGYTF.